The T cell receptor beta chain under discussion was sequenced for a study of STAT5B mutations in CD4+ large granular lymphocyte leukemia. Study-wide results and caveats: Patient CD4-sorted repertoires stayed more clonal than healthy ones after leukemic-clone removal. Top patient clones used TRBV06 genes more often: 8/27 versus 2/35 in controls. Main leukemic clonotypes were patient-specific, but 25% appeared at low frequency elsewhere.

Using immunoSEQ multiplex PCR, the repertoire was profiled, and TCRdb retains in-frame clones only, with some absent. The sample lists some 40,000 clones, 75% to 85% occurring once. The CDR3 length is 14 residues. Trimming pared 4 bases from V and 3 bases from J, leaving 12 bases between. CDR1 and CDR2 (germline): MDHEN, SYDVKM. There are a few counts of this clone. Antigen: not known. This TCR was recovered from a human donor in good health. Sequenced input: CD4+ T cells from blood buffy coats. This chain joins TRBV28 and TRBJ1-1; D might be TRBD1 (6 bases). This chain's CDR3 is CASSSPTGYTEAFF. CDR3 nucleotides: TGTGCCAGCAGTTCCCCGACAGGCTACACTGAAGCTTTCTTT.